A single sample is the source of the 5 T cell receptor beta chains below, sequenced in a study of cytotoxic CD8 clonotypes in ibrutinib-treated CLL. Sequenced by immunoSEQ multiplex PCR; TCRdb stores in-frame clones only, minus some. The table shows about 76,000 clones, with about 86% occurring only once. The sequencing here drew on PBMCs, taken before ibrutinib treatment. These receptors originate from a human donor with chronic lymphocytic leukemia.

This rearrangement joins TRBV28 to TRBJ2-7, with unresolved D. Deletions cut 9 bases from V and 4 bases from J, with 7 bases between. From germline, CDR1 is MDHEN and CDR2 SYDVKM. The length of the CDR3 is 10 residues. In DNA, the CDR3 is TGTGCCAGTGCCACTTACGAGCAGTACTTC. Residues: CASATYEQYF.

V and J are TRBV5-6 and TRBJ2-7; 11 bases line up with TRBD1. CDR3 size: 18 residues. Germline loops: CDR1 SGHDT, CDR2 YYEEEE. The ends lost 4 bases at V and 3 bases at J; junction bases unmatched: 15. In DNA, the CDR3 is TGTGCCAGCAGCAAGGGAGTGGGGACAGGGGGGGCTATCTACGAGCAGTACTTC. Its protein product is CASSKGVGTGGAIYEQYF.

This clone was counted a few times. The genes are TRBV6-5 and TRBJ1-4, with no clear D. The V end lost 0 bases, the J end lost 5 bases, and 13 bases lay between the germline ends. CDR3 length: 16 amino acids. From germline, CDR1 is MNHEY and CDR2 SVGAGI. CDR3 region: CASSYSLSAANEKLFF. DNA for the CDR3: TGTGCCAGCAGTTACTCATTGTCGGCAGCGAATGAAAAACTGTTTTTT.

This clone came up a few times. The rearrangement joins TRBV6-5 to TRBJ1-1; no definite D call. CDR3 length: 14 amino acids. Per the germline V gene, CDR1 is MNHEY and CDR2 is SVGAGI. Deletions cut 0 bases from V and 1 base from J, with 6 bases between. DNA for the CDR3: TGTGCCAGCAGTTACTCTCGGAGGAACACTGAAGCTTTCTTT. Translating it yields CASSYSRRNTEAFF.

CDR3 sequence (DNA): TGTGCCAGCAGCTTAGGACTAGCGGGAGGGTCGCGAGAGACCCAGTACTTC. Translation gives CASSLGLAGGSRETQYF. This chain joins TRBV7-6 and TRBJ2-5; TRBD2 matches at 14 bases. CDR3 length equals 17 residues. CDR1 is SGHVS, CDR2 FNYEAQ, per germline. The V gene end was trimmed by 1 base and the J gene end by 4 bases; junction bases not matched to a gene: 5.